Below, one T cell receptor beta chain is given with its context. Its specific antigen is unknown. Per-base quality was not reported, and no clone a single base away is much larger than it. V is shortened by 5 bases, J by 1 base, and the region joining them spans 12 bases. Including the terminal cysteine and phenylalanine, the CDR3 comprises 16 residues. The CDR3 DNA has 48 bases and is translated from base 1. CDR1 and CDR2 are read off the germline V gene as SGHVS and FQNEAQ. The sample originates from a study of blood T cell repertoires in COVID-19 (dated by TCRdb to 2020 to 2021). In the study overall: Collaborator samples came from the United States, Italy and Spain and covered acute and convalescent phases of COVID-19. The prospective study material was composed of cDNA or gDNA derived from T cells, B-cell-depleted T cells, or PBMCs. Subjects who had been exposed to COVID-19, were actively infected with it, or had recovered from it provided the deeply sampled blood TCRbeta repertoires that made up the dataset. The repertoires were released in a freely available public database meant as a resource for research on the immune response to SARS-CoV-2. The samples were drawn from the first 160 participants of the ongoing ImmuneRACE study and from some 1,300 subjects provided by 6 global collaborators. The sample metadata nearly always contained a de-identified subject ID, COVID-19 status, age in years and sex. Where available, HLA class I and class II types were obtained from metadata supplied by the sample provider rather than from assay-based typing.

TCRbeta CDR3 regions were amplified from genomic DNA using the immunoSEQ Assay, a bias-controlled multiplex PCR. The original methods were these. Nucleated cell counts per sample were estimated from amplification of reference gene primers within the assay. Sequence reads were collapsed and filtered to measure the absolute abundance of every unique TCRbeta CDR3 rearrangement. Productive Simpson clonality was computed per sample as the square root of Simpson's diversity index over productive rearrangements. Entries here come from immuneACCESS through TCRdb and include only in-frame sequences with V and J called. Some clones fail to appear in such tables; in the studies checked, an unresolved V gene covers under half of the shortfall, and the cause of the remainder is unknown. Clone size and V and J calls were adopted from that table, with D and trimming inferred from the DNA. The sample includes 110,000 to 150,000 clones, with 80% to 90% observed a single time. The ten largest clones capture 1.7% of the sample.

Here is what the overall study found, with its caveats: Clinical and demographic metadata were provided uncurated, with the amount varying by source and participant.

Each collaborating institution followed its own protocols to collect whole blood in K2EDTA tubes. For TCRbeta analysis, collaborators shipped samples as frozen whole blood, isolated PBMCs, or DNA extracted from either of those sample types. The chain is made from TRBV7-8 and TRBJ2-6, with TRBD1 perhaps the D gene, on 5 matching bases. The receptor's source is a woman aged 45-59 years with acute or convalescent COVID-19. Sample: peripheral blood. DNA sequence: TGTGCCAGCAGCCGCGATCAGGGATCTGGGGCCAACGTCCTGACTTTC. Protein translation: CASSRDQGSGANVLTF.